The rows below give T cell receptor beta chains drawn from one sample of a study of cytomegalovirus exposure and HLA in healthy donors. Profiled with immunoSEQ multiplex PCR; TCRdb holds only in-frame clones, not every one. The sample lists under 200,000 clones; around 84% were seen once. Sequences were obtained from PBMCs. The source of these receptors is a man aged 18 to 30 in good health and CMV-seronegative. The CDR3 runs from the conserved cysteine through the conserved F or W. The order of the fields is D gene, V gene, clone size, J gene, CDR3 protein, CDR3 DNA. D genes are given only for firm matches. A clone size is listed for some rows: how often the clone was seen (once, few, many), or a class if it is expanded.

NA	TRBV5-5	NA	TRBJ1-4	CASSFEGATTNEKLFF	TGTGCCAGCAGCTTTGAAGGGGCCACAACTAATGAAAAACTGTTTTTT
TRBD1	TRBV6-1	NA	TRBJ1-2	CASSTDRARYGYTF	TGTGCCAGCAGTACTGACAGGGCCCGCTATGGCTACACCTTC
NA	TRBV7-9	NA	TRBJ2-5	CASSLDRDETQYF	TGTGCCAGCAGCTTAGACAGGGATGAGACCCAGTACTTC
NA	TRBV6-5	NA	TRBJ2-3	CASNPGLHSTDTQYF	TGTGCCAGCAACCCGGGACTCCATAGCACAGATACGCAGTATTTT
TRBD1	TRBV19	NA	TRBJ1-5	CASRPQGVSNQPQHF	TGTGCCAGTAGACCCCAGGGGGTAAGCAATCAGCCCCAGCATTTT
TRBD2	TRBV9	NA	TRBJ2-1	CASSVRGDEQFF	TGTGCCAGCAGCGTGCGGGGGGATGAGCAGTTCTTC
NA	TRBV18	once	TRBJ1-2	CASSPPSRAVYGYTF	TGTGCCAGCTCACCACCGTCGAGGGCTGTCTATGGCTACACCTTC
TRBD1	TRBV28	NA	TRBJ1-1	CASSLAAGGLTEAFF	TGTGCCAGCAGTTTAGCGGCAGGGGGTTTGACTGAAGCTTTCTTT
TRBD1	TRBV7-9	few	TRBJ1-2	CASSSTGTGESDYGYTF	TGTGCCAGCAGCTCGACTGGGACAGGGGAGAGCGACTATGGCTACACCTTC
TRBD1	TRBV5-1	NA	TRBJ1-1	CASSLEGQGRNTEAFF	TGCGCCAGCAGCTTGGAGGGACAGGGCAGGAACACTGAAGCTTTCTTT
NA	TRBV2	NA	TRBJ1-2	CASSSGGHYGYTF	TGTGCCAGCAGTAGCGGGGGGCACTATGGCTACACCTTC
TRBD1	TRBV25-1	NA	TRBJ1-1	CATRKGAFTEAFF	TGTGCCACTCGAAAGGGGGCTTTCACTGAAGCTTTCTTT
NA	TRBV9	NA	TRBJ2-1	CASSVGQSSSYNEQFF	TGTGCCAGCAGCGTAGGACAGTCAAGCTCCTACAATGAGCAGTTCTTC
TRBD1	TRBV6-1	NA	TRBJ1-1	CASSAKQGAETEAFF	TGTGCCAGCAGTGCTAAACAGGGGGCAGAAACTGAAGCTTTCTTT
TRBD1	TRBV7-9	NA	TRBJ1-2	CASRPLTGQGDYGYTF	TGTGCCAGCAGACCCTTAACGGGACAGGGTGACTATGGCTACACCTTC
TRBD2	TRBV18	NA	TRBJ2-7	CASSIAGEGEQYF	TGTGCCAGCTCTATAGCGGGAGAGGGCGAGCAGTACTTC
TRBD1	TRBV27	NA	TRBJ1-1	CASAWDRGNEAFF	TGTGCCAGCGCCTGGGACAGGGGGAATGAAGCTTTCTTT